This T cell receptor (beta chain) was captured in a study of CD4+ T cells in melanoma. A remark on this clone: Its antigen is unidentified.

Study outcomes and limitations: CD8+ T cell, macrophage and B cell function reportedly correlated with neoantigen-specific CD4+ T cells.

Generated by immunoSEQ multiplex PCR, the TCRdb table keeps only in-frame clones and is missing some. The repertoire consists of nearly 50,000 clones, with roughly nine tenths occurring once and the leading ten covering approximately 12%. The J segment lost 1 base and the V segment lost 2 bases, leaving 3 bases of the junction unmatched. Germline CDR1 and CDR2: GTSNPN and SVGIG (reference sequence). The CDR3 totals 14 residues. The chain uses TRBV30 and TRBJ2-7; TRBD1 agrees at 9 bases. Sequencing was done on a sample of peripheral blood. The sequence came from a human donor with melanoma. CDR3 in amino acids: CAWSFGQGSYEQYF. The CDR3 DNA reads TGTGCCTGGAGTTTCGGACAGGGGTCCTACGAGCAGTACTTC.